This record looks at one TCR beta chain sequence and its context. Its specificity is unknown. This specimen belongs to a study of cytomegalovirus exposure and HLA in healthy donors. The PCR had 60 Vbeta and 13 Jbeta primers. Assay: immunoSEQ multiplex PCR; the TCRdb copy retains only in-frame clones and omits some. The sample consists of some 80,000 clones, around 79% of them appearing once. Trimming took 3 bases from V and 4 from J; bases not matched to a gene: 3. CDR3 length: 15 amino acids. Germline assignment: CDR1 MNHNS and CDR2 SASEGT. Study observations and caveats: Compared with the approximately 680-donor mean, an Asian-associated ancestry cluster reportedly had fewer N-insertions, according to a later analysis.

This receptor was obtained from a man aged 35 to 55 in good health and CMV-seronegative. Sequenced: PBMCs. This chain joins TRBV6-1 and TRBJ1-5; 10 bases line up with TRBD1. In DNA form, the CDR3 reads TGTGCCAGCAGTGACCAGGACAGGGGGAATCAGCCCCAGCATTTT. Translating it yields CASSDQDRGNQPQHF.